This T cell receptor (beta chain) was profiled in a study of cytomegalovirus exposure and HLA in healthy donors. Turning to the study itself: Of several hundred genotyped donors, roughly 80% grouped in the Caucasian-associated ancestry cluster. Study-level results: Sequencing depth across donors, presence/absence analyses assumed, was roughly uniform. It has been reported that TCR beta sequences accurately predicted the HLA-A and HLA-B alleles of most subjects. Segments of the TCR beta V type were, in most cases, productive about 87% or about 30% of the time in an earlier analysis.

Amplification used 60 Vbeta primers and 13 Jbeta primers. Only in-frame clones appear in the TCRdb table, and some are missing; sequencing was by immunoSEQ multiplex PCR. The sample shows some 88,000 clones, approximately 71% of them seen only once. CDR1 is SEHNR, CDR2 FQNEAQ, per germline (reference sequence). This CDR3 has 15 residues. Trimming pared 7 bases from V and 9 bases from J, leaving 22 bases between. Worth noting for this clone: Its target is not known.

Sequenced input: PBMCs. The V call is TRBV7-9, the J call TRBJ2-1; perhaps TRBD2 as D (7 bases). The TCR comes from a woman between 18 and 29 years old in good health and CMV-seropositive. The CDR3 loop is CASTLRGRERGEQFF. CDR3 coding DNA: TGTGCCAGCACCCTCCGGGGGCGGGAGAGAGGTGAGCAGTTCTTC.